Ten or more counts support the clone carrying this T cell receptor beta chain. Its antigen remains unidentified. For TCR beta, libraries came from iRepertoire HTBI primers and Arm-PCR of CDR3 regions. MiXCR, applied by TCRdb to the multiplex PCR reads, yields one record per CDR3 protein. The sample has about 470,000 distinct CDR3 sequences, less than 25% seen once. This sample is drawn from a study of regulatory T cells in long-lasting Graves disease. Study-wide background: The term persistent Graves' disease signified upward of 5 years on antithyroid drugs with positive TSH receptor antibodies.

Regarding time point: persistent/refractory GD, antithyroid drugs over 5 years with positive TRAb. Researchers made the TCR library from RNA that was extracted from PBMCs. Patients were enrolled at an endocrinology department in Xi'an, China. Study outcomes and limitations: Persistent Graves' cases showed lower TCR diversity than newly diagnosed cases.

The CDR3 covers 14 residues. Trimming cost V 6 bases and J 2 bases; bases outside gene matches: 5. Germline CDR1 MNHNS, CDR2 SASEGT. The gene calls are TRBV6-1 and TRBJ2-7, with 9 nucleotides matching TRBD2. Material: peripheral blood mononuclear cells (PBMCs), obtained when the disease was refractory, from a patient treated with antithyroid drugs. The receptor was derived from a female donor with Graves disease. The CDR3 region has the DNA TGTGCCAGCAGGGCCCTAGCGGGAACCTACGAGCAGTACTTC. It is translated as CASRALAGTYEQYF.